Shown below are 7 T cell receptor beta chains from a single sample sequenced in a study of T cells in Graves' hyperthyroidism and ophthalmopathy. Amplification yielded TCR beta CDR3 regions, with RNA transcripts as the source. During a first-round RT-PCR of the TCR CDR3, the HTBI primer set was used. Via MiXCR, TCRdb re-called the multiplex PCR reads, giving one row per CDR3 protein. The profile shows 400,000 to 550,000 distinct CDR3 sequences, approximately 15% of them singletons. Source material: blood. The receptors originated from a woman younger than 35 with Graves' hyperthyroidism.

This clonotype was picked up many times. This chain links TRBV5-1 with TRBJ2-1; D may be TRBD2 (5 bases). The CDR3 loop spans 15 amino acids. The germline V and J ends were trimmed by 0 bases and 4 bases, with 11 bases remaining between them. Germline lookup yields CDR1 SGHRS and CDR2 YFSETQ. This CDR3 is CASSLGEWVYNEQFF. The DNA for the CDR3 is TGCGCCAGCAGCTTGGGGGAGTGGGTTTACAATGAGCAGTTCTTC.

This chain uses TRBV4-1 with TRBJ2-7; either TRBD1 or TRBD2 may supply D (5 bases each). V lost 4 bases and J 5 bases, leaving 15 bases between the germline ends. Germline values: CDR1 MGHRA, CDR2 YSYEKL. The CDR3 extends over 14 amino acids. The CDR3 nucleotides are TGCGCCAGCAGCCCAGATGGGGACGGGGACGAGCAGTACTTC. It specifies CASSPDGDGDEQYF.

DNA of the CDR3: TGTGCCAGCAGCCCTACCGGATACACAGATACGCAGTATTTT. It specifies CASSPTGYTDTQYF. The genes are TRBV7-8 and TRBJ2-3; D is ambiguous. With 5 bases removed from V and 2 bases from J, the gap between germline ends came to 11 bases. The germline gives CDR1 SGHVS, CDR2 FQNEAQ. The CDR3 has 14 residues. The full variable domain, completed using reference TRBV7-8 and TRBJ2-3, is GAGVSQSPRYKVAKRGQDVALRCDPISGHVSLFWYQQALGQGPEFLTYFQNEAQLDKSGLPSDRFFAERPEGSVSTLKIQRTQQEDSAVYLCASSPTGYTDTQYFGPGTRLTVL.

This clonotype was seen a handful of times. The chain couples TRBV10-3 to TRBJ2-1, with 9 nucleotides matching TRBD2. Germline lookup yields CDR1 ENHRY and CDR2 SYGVKD. V lost 2 bases and J lost 5; bases outside the gene matches: 10. There are 17 residues in the CDR3. The CDR3 DNA reads as TGTGCCATCAGTGAGACCAGAGCGGGAGGCGTGGACAATGAGCAGTTCTTC. Encoded protein: CAISETRAGGVDNEQFF.

This clonotype was detected many times. V and J are TRBV18 and TRBJ2-1, with 10 bases aligning to TRBD2. V shed 3 bases, J shed 8 bases, and the junction held 7 bases outside the gene matches. The CDR3 is made up of 15 amino acids. Looked up from germline, CDR1 is KGHSH and CDR2 is LQKENI. The CDR3 region is CASSPASGSRDEQFF. The DNA for the CDR3 is TGTGCCAGCTCACCCGCTAGCGGGAGTCGGGATGAGCAGTTCTTC.

This clonotype was seen at least ten times. V gene TRBV2 combines with J gene TRBJ1-3, with D hard to call. Trimming left V 8 bases short and J 2 bases short, with 13 bases between. The CDR3 length is 14 residues. The germline gives CDR1 SNHLY, CDR2 FYNNEI. Written as DNA, the CDR3 is TGTGCCAGCGCGGCGTGGTCCGCTGGAAACACCATATATTTT. Encoded protein: CASAAWSAGNTIYF.

Ten or more counts support this clonotype. This chain uses TRBV6-5 with TRBJ1-1, with 11 bases fitting TRBD1. The CDR3 sequence is 21 residues long. J was trimmed by 2 bases and V by 2 bases; bases with no gene match: 19. The germline V gene has CDR1 MNHEY and CDR2 SVGAGI. For the CDR3, the DNA is TGTGCCAGCAGTTACCGAGGGTTCTCCGGACAGGGGGCACAAGTCAACACTGAAGCTTTCTTT. Its protein is CASSYRGFSGQGAQVNTEAFF.